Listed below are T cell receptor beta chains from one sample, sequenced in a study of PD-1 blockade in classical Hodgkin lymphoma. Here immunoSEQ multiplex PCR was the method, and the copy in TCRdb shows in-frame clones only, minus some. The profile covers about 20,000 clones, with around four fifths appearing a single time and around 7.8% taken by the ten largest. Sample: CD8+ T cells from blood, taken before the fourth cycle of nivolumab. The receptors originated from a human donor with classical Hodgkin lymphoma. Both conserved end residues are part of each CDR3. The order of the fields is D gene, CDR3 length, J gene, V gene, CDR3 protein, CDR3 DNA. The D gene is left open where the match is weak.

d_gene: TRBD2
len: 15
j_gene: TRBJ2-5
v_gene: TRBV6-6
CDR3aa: CASSLTSGGAETQYF
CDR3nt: TGTGCCAGCAGTTTGACTAGCGGGGGGGCGGAGACCCAGTACTTC

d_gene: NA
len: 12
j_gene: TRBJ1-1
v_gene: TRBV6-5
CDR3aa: CASSYSGGYAFF
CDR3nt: TGTGCCAGCAGTTACTCTGGGGGGTACGCTTTCTTT

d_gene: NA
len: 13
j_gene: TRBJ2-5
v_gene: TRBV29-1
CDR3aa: CSVRRGAGETQYF
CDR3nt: TGCAGCGTTCGGCGAGGGGCCGGGGAGACCCAGTACTTC

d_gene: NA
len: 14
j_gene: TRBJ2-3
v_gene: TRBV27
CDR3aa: CASSNAGPTDTQYF
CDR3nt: TGTGCCAGCAGTAACGCGGGACCCACAGATACGCAGTATTTT

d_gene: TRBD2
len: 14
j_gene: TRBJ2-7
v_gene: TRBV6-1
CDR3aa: CASTPGGGRDEQYF
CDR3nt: TGTGCCAGCACCCCGGGGGGGGGACGGGACGAGCAGTACTTC

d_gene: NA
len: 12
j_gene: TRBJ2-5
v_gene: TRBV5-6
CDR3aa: CASSGHQTTQYF
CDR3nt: TGTGCCAGCAGCGGACACCAGACGACCCAGTACTTC

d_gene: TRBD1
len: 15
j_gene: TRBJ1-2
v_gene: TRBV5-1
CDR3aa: CASSSGGQGNYGYTF
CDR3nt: TGCGCCAGCAGCTCGGGAGGACAGGGCAACTATGGCTACACCTTC

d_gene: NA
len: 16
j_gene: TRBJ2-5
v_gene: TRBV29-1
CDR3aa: CSVDSGSAAWQETQYF
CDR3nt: TGCAGCGTTGATTCGGGGTCAGCGGCCTGGCAAGAGACCCAGTACTTC

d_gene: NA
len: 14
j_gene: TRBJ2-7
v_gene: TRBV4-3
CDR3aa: CASSQDQGSIEQYF
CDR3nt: TGCGCCAGCAGCCAAGATCAGGGTAGCATCGAGCAGTACTTC

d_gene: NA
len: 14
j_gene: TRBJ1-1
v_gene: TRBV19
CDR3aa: CATRRGRGNTEAFF
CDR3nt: TGTGCGACCCGGAGAGGGCGGGGGAACACTGAAGCTTTCTTT

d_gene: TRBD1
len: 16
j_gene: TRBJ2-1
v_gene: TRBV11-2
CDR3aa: CASSLDRTGPYNEQFF
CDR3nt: TGTGCCAGCAGCTTAGACAGGACAGGGCCCTACAATGAGCAGTTCTTC